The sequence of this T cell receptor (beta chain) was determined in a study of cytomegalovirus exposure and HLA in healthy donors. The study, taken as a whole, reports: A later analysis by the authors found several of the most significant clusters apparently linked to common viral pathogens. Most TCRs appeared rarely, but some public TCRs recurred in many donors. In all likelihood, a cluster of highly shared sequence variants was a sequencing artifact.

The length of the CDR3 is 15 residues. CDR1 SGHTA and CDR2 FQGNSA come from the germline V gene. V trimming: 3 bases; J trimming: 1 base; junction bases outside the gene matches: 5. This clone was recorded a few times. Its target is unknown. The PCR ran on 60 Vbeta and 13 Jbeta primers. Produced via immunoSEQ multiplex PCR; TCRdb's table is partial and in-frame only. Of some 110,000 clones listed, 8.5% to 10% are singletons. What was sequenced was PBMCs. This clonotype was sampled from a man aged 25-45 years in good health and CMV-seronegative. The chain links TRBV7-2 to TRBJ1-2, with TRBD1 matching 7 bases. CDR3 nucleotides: TGTGCCAGCAGCTTGACAGGGATGAATAACTATGGCTACACCTTC. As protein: CASSLTGMNNYGYTF.